These T cell receptor beta chains were read from a single sample in a study of OX40 agonist ivuxolimab in advanced cancers. Only in-frame clones appear in the TCRdb table, and some are missing; sequencing was by immunoSEQ multiplex PCR. The table records about 41,000 clones, about 90% of them present only once. The material was CD4+ or CD8+ T cells sorted from blood, obtained in a trial of the OX40 agonist ivuxolimab. The receptors derive from an adult with an advanced solid tumor such as melanoma, head and neck, liver or kidney cancer. Both conserved end residues are part of each CDR3. A D gene is named only where the DNA matches it firmly. Not all rows give a size; the values are once, few, many and, for expanded clones, a class.

CDR3 DNA: TGTGCCAGCAGTTACCGCGGGGGGAGCACAGATACGCAGTATTTT; CDR3 protein: CASSYRGGSTDTQYF; D gene: TRBD2; V gene: TRBV27; J gene: TRBJ2-3; clone size: few
CDR3 DNA: TGTGCCAGCGGCCAGGGGGCAGGTGAGACCCAGTACTTC; CDR3 protein: CASGQGAGETQYF; D gene: TRBD1; V gene: TRBV7-9; J gene: TRBJ2-5; clone size: once
CDR3 DNA: TGTGCCAGCAGTAGCTTCGAGTTTCATGAGCAGTTCTTC; CDR3 protein: CASSSFEFHEQFF; D gene: .; V gene: TRBV28; J gene: TRBJ2-1; clone size: .
CDR3 DNA: TGTGCCAGCAGCTTAGGGGGGACAGATAGCAATCAGCCCCAGCATTTT; CDR3 protein: CASSLGGTDSNQPQHF; D gene: TRBD1; V gene: TRBV7-6; J gene: TRBJ1-5; clone size: .
CDR3 DNA: TGTGCCAGCAGTTTCCCCTCTCTAGAGACCCAGTACTTC; CDR3 protein: CASSFPSLETQYF; D gene: .; V gene: TRBV28; J gene: TRBJ2-5; clone size: .
CDR3 DNA: TGTGCCAGCACTCATACAAGTGGGTTAAGGTACGAGCAGTACTTC; CDR3 protein: CASTHTSGLRYEQYF; D gene: .; V gene: TRBV28; J gene: TRBJ2-7; clone size: few
CDR3 DNA: TGTGCCAGCAGTGATGGACTAGCCGTTGACAATGAGCAGTTCTTC; CDR3 protein: CASSDGLAVDNEQFF; D gene: TRBD2; V gene: TRBV5-4; J gene: TRBJ2-1; clone size: .
CDR3 DNA: TGTGCCAGCAGTTCCGACAGGGGGCAAGAGACCCAGTACTTC; CDR3 protein: CASSSDRGQETQYF; D gene: TRBD1; V gene: TRBV7-2; J gene: TRBJ2-5; clone size: few
CDR3 DNA: TGTGCCATCAGTGAGTCGACGGGGCTAGCGGAACAAGAGACCCAGTACTTC; CDR3 protein: CAISESTGLAEQETQYF; D gene: TRBD2; V gene: TRBV10-3; J gene: TRBJ2-5; clone size: .
CDR3 DNA: TGTGCCAGCAGATATCTCGTAGACACAATTCGCACTGAAGCTTTCTTT; CDR3 protein: CASRYLVDTIRTEAFF; D gene: .; V gene: TRBV21-1; J gene: TRBJ1-1; clone size: .
CDR3 DNA: TGTGCCAGCAGCCCTTGGTCCGGGGTCGGGGAAAAACTGTTTTTT; CDR3 protein: CASSPWSGVGEKLFF; D gene: .; V gene: TRBV5-8; J gene: TRBJ1-4; clone size: once